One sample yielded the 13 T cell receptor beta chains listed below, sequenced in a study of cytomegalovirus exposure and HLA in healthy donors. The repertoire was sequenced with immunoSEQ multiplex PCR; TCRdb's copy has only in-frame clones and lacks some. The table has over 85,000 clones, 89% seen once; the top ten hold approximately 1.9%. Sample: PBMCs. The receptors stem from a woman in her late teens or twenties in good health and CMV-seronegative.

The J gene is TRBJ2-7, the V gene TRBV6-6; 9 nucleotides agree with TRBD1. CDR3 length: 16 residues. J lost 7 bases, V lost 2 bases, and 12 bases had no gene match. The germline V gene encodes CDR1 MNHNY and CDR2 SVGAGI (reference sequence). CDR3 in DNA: TGTGCCAGCAGTTACGGATGGACAGGGGCAAGGAGAGAGCAGTACTTC. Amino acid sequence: CASSYGWTGARREQYF.

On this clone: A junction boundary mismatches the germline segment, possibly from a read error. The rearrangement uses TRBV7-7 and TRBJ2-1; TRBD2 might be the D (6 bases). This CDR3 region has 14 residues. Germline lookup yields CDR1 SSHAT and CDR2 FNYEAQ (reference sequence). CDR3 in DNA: TGTGCTAGCAGCTTGGAGGGAACCTACAATGAGCAGTTCTTC. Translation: CASSLEGTYNEQFF.

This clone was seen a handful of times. This chain's CDR3 is CASSLEGSPFQPQHF. CDR3 DNA sequence: TGTGCCAGCAGCTTAGAGGGGTCCCCTTTTCAGCCCCAGCATTTT. This chain uses TRBV7-8 with TRBJ1-5; D possibly corresponds to TRBD1 (5 bases). CDR1 is SGHVS, CDR2 FQNEAQ, per germline. The CDR3 loop spans 15 amino acids. Deletions cut 1 base from V and 6 bases from J, with 13 bases between. Drawing the rest from reference TRBV7-8 and TRBJ1-5, the complete variable domain is GAGVSQSPRYKVAKRGQDVALRCDPISGHVSLFWYQQALGQGPEFLTYFQNEAQLDKSGLPSDRFFAERPEGSVSTLKIQRTQQEDSAVYLCASSLEGSPFQPQHFGDGTRLSIL.

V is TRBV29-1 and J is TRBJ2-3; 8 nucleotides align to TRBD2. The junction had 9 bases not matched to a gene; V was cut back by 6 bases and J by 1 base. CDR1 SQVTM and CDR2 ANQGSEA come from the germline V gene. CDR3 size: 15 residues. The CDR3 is CSVEISGVGTDTQYF. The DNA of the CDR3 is TGCAGCGTAGAGATTAGCGGGGTTGGCACAGATACGCAGTATTTT.

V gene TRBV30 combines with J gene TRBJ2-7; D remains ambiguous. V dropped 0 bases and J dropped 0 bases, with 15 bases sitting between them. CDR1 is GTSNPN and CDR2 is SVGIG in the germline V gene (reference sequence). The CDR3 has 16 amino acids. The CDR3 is CAWSVYRPSSSYEQYF. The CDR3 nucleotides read TGTGCCTGGAGTGTTTACAGACCGTCGAGCTCCTACGAGCAGTACTTC.

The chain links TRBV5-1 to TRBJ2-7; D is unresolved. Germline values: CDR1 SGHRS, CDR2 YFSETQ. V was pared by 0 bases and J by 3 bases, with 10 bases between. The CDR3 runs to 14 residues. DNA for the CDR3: TGCGCCAGCAGCTTGGATGGCGCGGTCTACGAGCAGTACTTC. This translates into CASSLDGAVYEQYF.

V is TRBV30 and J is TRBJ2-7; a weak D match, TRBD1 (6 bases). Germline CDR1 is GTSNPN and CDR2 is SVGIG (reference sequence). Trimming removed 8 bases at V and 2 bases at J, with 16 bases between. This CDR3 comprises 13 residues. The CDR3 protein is CASQTTGTYEQYF. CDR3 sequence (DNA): TGTGCCAGCCAAACGACAGGAACCTACGAGCAGTACTTC.

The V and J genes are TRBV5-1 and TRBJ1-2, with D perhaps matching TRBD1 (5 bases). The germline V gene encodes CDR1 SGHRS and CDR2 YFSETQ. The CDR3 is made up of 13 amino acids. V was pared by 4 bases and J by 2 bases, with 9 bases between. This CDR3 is CASSPTANYGYTF. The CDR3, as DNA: TGCGCCAGCAGCCCGACAGCGAACTATGGCTACACCTTC.

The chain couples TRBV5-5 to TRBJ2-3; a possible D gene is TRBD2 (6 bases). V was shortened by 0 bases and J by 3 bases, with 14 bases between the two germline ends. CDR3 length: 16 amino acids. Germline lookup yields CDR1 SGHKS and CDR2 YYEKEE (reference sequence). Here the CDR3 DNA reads TGTGCCAGCAGCTTGGGTGGGGGGTATCCGACAGATACGCAGTATTTT. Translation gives CASSLGGGYPTDTQYF. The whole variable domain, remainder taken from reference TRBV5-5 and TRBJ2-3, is DAGVTQSPTHLIKTRGQQVTLRCSPISGHKSVSWYQQVLGQGPQFIFQYYEKEERGRGNFPDRFSARQFPNYSSELNVNALLLGDSALYLCASSLGGGYPTDTQYFGPGTRLTVL.

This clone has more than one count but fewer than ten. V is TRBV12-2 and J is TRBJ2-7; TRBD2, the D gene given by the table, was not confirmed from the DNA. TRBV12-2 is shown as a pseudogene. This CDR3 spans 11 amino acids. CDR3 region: CASRFFGEQYF. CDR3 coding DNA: TGTGCAAGTCGCTTTTTCGGCGAGCAGTACTTC.

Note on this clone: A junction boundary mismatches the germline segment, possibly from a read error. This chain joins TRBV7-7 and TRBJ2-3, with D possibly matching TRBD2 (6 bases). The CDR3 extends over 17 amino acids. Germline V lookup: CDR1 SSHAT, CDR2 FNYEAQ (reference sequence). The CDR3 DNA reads TGTGCTAGCAGCCCCTCTCTCCGCGGGGTTAGCACAGATACGCAGTATTTT. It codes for CASSPSLRGVSTDTQYF.

Written as DNA, the CDR3 is TGCGCCAGCAGGCCACAGGGGGGGGAGGGCACTGAAGCTTTCTTT. This gives the protein CASRPQGGEGTEAFF. The J gene is TRBJ1-1, the V gene TRBV4-3; TRBD1 agrees at 8 bases. The germline V gene has CDR1 LGHNA and CDR2 YSLEER. This CDR3 has 15 residues. With V trimmed by 6 bases and J by 4 bases, 10 bases remained unmatched.

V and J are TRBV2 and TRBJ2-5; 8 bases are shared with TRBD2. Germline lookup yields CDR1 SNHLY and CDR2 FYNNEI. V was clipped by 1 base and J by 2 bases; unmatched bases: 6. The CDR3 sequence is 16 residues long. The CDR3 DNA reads TGTGCCAGCAGTGAAGACGCGCGGGGGGAACAAGAGACCCAGTACTTC. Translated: CASSEDARGEQETQYF.